A selection of T cell receptor beta chains follows, all from one sample in a study of spatial heterogeneity in lung cancer. MiXCR, applied by TCRdb to the 5' RACE reads, yields one record per CDR3 protein. The sample includes about 44,000 distinct CDR3 sequences, roughly 13% of them seen just once. The sample in question was PBMCs, obtained at surgery. These receptors were obtained from a male donor with early-stage non-small cell lung cancer. Both conserved end residues are trimmed from each CDR3. The order of the fields is V gene, J gene, CDR3 protein.

v_call: TRBV6-2/TRBV6-3
j_call: TRBJ2-3
cdr3_aa: ASGLAGDTQY

v_call: TRBV7-9
j_call: TRBJ2-3
cdr3_aa: ASSPTGWATDTQY

v_call: TRBV7-2
j_call: TRBJ2-3
cdr3_aa: ASSLDLDTQY

v_call: TRBV29-1
j_call: TRBJ2-3
cdr3_aa: SVRRAEPTTQY

v_call: TRBV15
j_call: TRBJ2-5
cdr3_aa: ATSPDRAQETQY

v_call: TRBV29-1
j_call: TRBJ2-5
cdr3_aa: SVGQGPKTQY

v_call: TRBV11-2
j_call: TRBJ2-1
cdr3_aa: ASRGPGTHNEQF

v_call: TRBV27
j_call: TRBJ2-7
cdr3_aa: ASSPWTGPAYEQY

v_call: TRBV11-1
j_call: TRBJ2-7
cdr3_aa: AAGQSDYEQY

v_call: TRBV6-6
j_call: TRBJ2-1
cdr3_aa: ASSYDRNNEQF